These T cell receptor beta chains were read from a single sample in a study of naive and memory T cell subsets. TCRdb fed the UMI-ligation and nested PCR reads into MiXCR, producing one record per CDR3 protein. Of 29,000 or so distinct CDR3 sequences in the sample, about 10% were seen once. Source material: effector memory CD4+ T cells from blood. All receptors derive from a human donor in good health. Each CDR3 is given with its conserved first and last residue. Fields, in order: CDR3 protein, CDR3 DNA, J gene, V gene, CDR3 length, clone size, D gene. D genes are given only for firm matches. Only some rows state a clone size, as once, few, many or a class for expanded clones.

CASSLDRGLTDTQYF TGTGCCAGCAGCTTGGACAGGGGCCTCACAGATACGCAGTATTTT TRBJ2-3 TRBV5-4 15 many TRBD1
CASSLPRQTDTQYF TGTGCCAGCAGCTTACCTAGGCAGACAGATACGCAGTATTTT TRBJ2-3 TRBV7-2 14 many NA
CASSQAETGGREQYF TGTGCCAGCAGTCAAGCTGAGACAGGGGGAAGAGAGCAGTACTTC TRBJ2-7 TRBV11-2 15 few TRBD1
CSARDRTEVGYEQYF TGCAGTGCTAGAGATCGTACGGAAGTGGGGTACGAGCAGTACTTC TRBJ2-7 TRBV20-1 15 many NA
CAWSVRRADTQYF TGTGCCTGGAGTGTACGCAGAGCAGATACGCAGTATTTT TRBJ2-3 TRBV30 13 few NA
CAWEKGSYEQYF TGTGCCTGGGAAAAAGGGTCCTACGAGCAGTACTTC TRBJ2-7 TRBV30 12 many NA
CASSMTREQFF TGTGCCAGTAGTATGACTCGGGAGCAGTTCTTC TRBJ2-1 TRBV19 11 many NA
CATSGGHSTDTQYF TGTGCTACCTCGGGAGGCCACTCCACAGATACGCAGTATTTT TRBJ2-3 TRBV12-5 14 NA TRBD2
CASSQTSYEQYF TGTGCCAGCAGCCAAACTAGCTACGAGCAGTACTTC TRBJ2-7 TRBV14 12 few NA
CSVAGQGVSYEQYF TGCAGCGTGGCGGGCCAGGGGGTTTCCTACGAGCAGTACTTC TRBJ2-7 TRBV29-1 14 medium-sized TRBD1
CASSPGTALYEQYF TGTGCCAGCAGTCCCGGGACAGCCCTCTACGAGCAGTACTTC TRBJ2-7 TRBV2 14 many TRBD1
CSALRGMGGLYEQYF TGCAGTGCTTTGAGGGGGATGGGGGGCTTATACGAGCAGTACTTC TRBJ2-7 TRBV20-1 15 many NA
CASSQDTNTEAFF TGTGCCAGCAGCCAAGATACCAACACTGAAGCTTTCTTT TRBJ1-1 TRBV14 13 NA NA
CASSEIGQGPYEQYF TGTGCCAGCAGTGAAATTGGACAGGGGCCCTACGAGCAGTACTTC TRBJ2-7 TRBV6-1 15 NA TRBD1
CASSSPGTSGSISKGTQYF TGCGCCAGCAGCTCCCCAGGGACTAGCGGGAGCATCAGTAAAGGGACCCAGTACTTC TRBJ2-5 TRBV5-1 19 many TRBD2
CSASPGLAGGEQYF TGCAGTGCTAGCCCCGGACTAGCGGGGGGCGAGCAGTACTTC TRBJ2-7 TRBV20-1 14 NA TRBD2
CSVEGGTKVTDTQYF TGCAGCGTTGAAGGCGGAACAAAGGTCACAGATACGCAGTATTTT TRBJ2-3 TRBV29-1 15 few NA
CASSPSGVNTGELFF TGTGCCAGCAGCCCAAGCGGGGTGAACACCGGGGAGCTGTTTTTT TRBJ2-2 TRBV7-3 15 many TRBD2
CASSSQRPGSSGNTIYF TGTGCCAGCAGCTCACAGCGCCCTGGATCCTCTGGAAACACCATATATTTT TRBJ1-3 TRBV7-9 17 many NA
CASSSTLTGGGGYTF TGTGCCAGCAGCTCAACACTTACAGGGGGAGGTGGCTACACCTTC TRBJ1-2 TRBV7-2 15 few TRBD1
CSATDYSIEQFF TGCAGTGCAACGGACTACTCAATTGAGCAGTTCTTC TRBJ2-1 TRBV20-1 12 many NA
CASSKGQKGGDTQYF TGTGCCAGCAGCAAGGGACAAAAAGGGGGGGATACGCAGTATTTT TRBJ2-3 TRBV11-3 15 NA NA
CASSLTSVAGYEQYF TGTGCCAGCAGCTTGACTTCGGTGGCGGGCTACGAGCAGTACTTC TRBJ2-7 TRBV7-2 15 many NA
CASSQARVLSSGANVLTF TGTGCCAGCAGCCAAGCGAGGGTCCTATCCTCTGGGGCCAACGTCCTGACTTTC TRBJ2-6 TRBV3-1 18 medium-sized NA
CSAPRVSGPGGEQFF TGCAGTGCTCCCCGGGTAAGCGGACCTGGCGGTGAGCAGTTCTTC TRBJ2-1 TRBV20-1 15 many NA
CASSLSGQGAPGEQYF TGTGCCAGCAGCTTATCGGGACAGGGGGCCCCGGGCGAGCAGTACTTC TRBJ2-7 TRBV7-2 16 NA TRBD1
CASSYGLNYGYTF TGTGCCAGCAGTTACGGACTGAACTATGGCTACACCTTC TRBJ1-2 TRBV6-5 13 few NA
CASTPELSGKETQYF TGTGCCAGCACCCCCGAATTGAGCGGGAAAGAGACCCAGTACTTC TRBJ2-5 TRBV4-2 15 NA TRBD2
CASSYLADQQETQYF TGTGCCAGCAGTTACCTAGCGGACCAACAAGAGACCCAGTACTTC TRBJ2-5 TRBV6-2/TRBV6-3 15 many TRBD2
CASSLGPRVYNEQFF TGTGCCAGCAGCTTGGGACCTCGGGTCTACAATGAGCAGTTCTTC TRBJ2-1 TRBV7-2 15 NA NA
CASSHWGTYNEQFF TGCGCCAGCAGCCACTGGGGTACCTACAATGAGCAGTTCTTC TRBJ2-1 TRBV4-1 14 NA NA
CASRIVAGGPDTQYF TGTGCCAGCCGAATAGTAGCGGGAGGACCAGATACGCAGTATTTT TRBJ2-3 TRBV4-2 15 many TRBD2
CASSLGLAGGNEQFF TGTGCCAGCAGCTTGGGACTAGCGGGGGGTAATGAGCAGTTCTTC TRBJ2-1 TRBV7-6 15 NA TRBD2
CASSVWGSNTGELFF TGTGCCAGCAGTGTTTGGGGTTCGAACACCGGGGAGCTGTTTTTT TRBJ2-2 TRBV12-3/TRBV12-4 15 medium-sized NA
CASSYPGFGQPQHF TGTGCCAGCAGTTACCCGGGCTTTGGCCAGCCCCAGCATTTT TRBJ1-5 TRBV6-6 14 NA NA
CASSPLANTGELFF TGTGCCAGCAGCCCTCTCGCAAACACCGGGGAGCTGTTTTTT TRBJ2-2 TRBV7-9 14 many NA
CASNTGGLPYEQYF TGTGCCAGCAACACCGGGGGGCTCCCCTACGAGCAGTACTTC TRBJ2-7 TRBV28 14 many NA
CSASVGWLGSNQPQHF TGCAGTGCTAGTGTTGGATGGCTAGGCAGCAATCAGCCCCAGCATTTT TRBJ1-5 TRBV20-1 16 many NA
CASSSQIQLPGQDIRKTQYF TGTGCCAGCAGTTCCCAAATACAACTACCGGGACAGGACATAAGAAAGACCCAGTACTTC TRBJ2-5 TRBV6-6 20 few TRBD1
CATSKTAFPYEQYF TGTGCCACCAGCAAGACAGCTTTTCCCTACGAGCAGTACTTC TRBJ2-7 TRBV15 14 many NA
CASSRDVFTGELFF TGTGCCAGTAGTAGGGACGTATTTACCGGGGAGCTGTTTTTT TRBJ2-2 TRBV19 14 many NA
CSVLPRGRRAFF TGCAGTGTGCTGCCTCGGGGCAGGAGAGCTTTCTTT TRBJ1-1 TRBV20-1 12 few NA
CASSHWGGRPDTQYF TGTGCCAGCAGCCACTGGGGGGGCCGCCCAGATACGCAGTATTTT TRBJ2-3 TRBV7-3 15 many NA
CASSQDGTSGADTQYF TGTGCCAGCAGCCAAGACGGGACTAGCGGGGCAGATACGCAGTATTTT TRBJ2-3 TRBV4-2 16 medium-sized TRBD2
CSANGGQGGGEQYF TGCAGTGCTAATGGAGGACAGGGAGGCGGCGAGCAGTACTTC TRBJ2-7 TRBV20-1 14 few TRBD1
CASSPQGDRGFREQFF TGTGCCAGCAGTCCACAAGGGGACAGGGGGTTTCGTGAGCAGTTCTTC TRBJ2-1 TRBV6-5 16 many TRBD1
CASSQDSGSWFGEQFF TGTGCCAGCAGCCAAGATTCAGGGAGCTGGTTCGGAGAGCAGTTCTTC TRBJ2-1 TRBV14 16 NA NA
CASSQGLAVETQYF TGTGCCAGCAGCCAAGGGCTAGCTGTAGAGACCCAGTACTTC TRBJ2-5 TRBV3-1 14 few NA
CSVVWWEDTEAFF TGCAGCGTTGTTTGGTGGGAGGACACTGAAGCTTTCTTT TRBJ1-1 TRBV29-1 13 NA NA